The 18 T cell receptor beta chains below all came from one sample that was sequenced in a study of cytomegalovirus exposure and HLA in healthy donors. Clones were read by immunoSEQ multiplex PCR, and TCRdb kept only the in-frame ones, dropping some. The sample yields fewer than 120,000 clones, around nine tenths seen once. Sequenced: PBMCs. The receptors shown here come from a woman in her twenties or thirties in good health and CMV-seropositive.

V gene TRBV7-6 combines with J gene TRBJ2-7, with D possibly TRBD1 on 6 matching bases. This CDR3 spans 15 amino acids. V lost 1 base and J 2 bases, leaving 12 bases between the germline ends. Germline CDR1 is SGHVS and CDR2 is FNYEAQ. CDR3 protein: CASSLEDSSTYEQYF. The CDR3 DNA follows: TGTGCCAGCAGCTTAGAGGACAGCTCCACCTACGAGCAGTACTTC. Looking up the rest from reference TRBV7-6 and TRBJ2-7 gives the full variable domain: GAGVSQSPRYKVTKRGQDVALRCDPISGHVSLYWYRQALGQGPEFLTYFNYEAQQDKSGLPNDRFSAERPEGSISTLTIQRTEQRDSAMYRCASSLEDSSTYEQYFGPGTRLTVT.

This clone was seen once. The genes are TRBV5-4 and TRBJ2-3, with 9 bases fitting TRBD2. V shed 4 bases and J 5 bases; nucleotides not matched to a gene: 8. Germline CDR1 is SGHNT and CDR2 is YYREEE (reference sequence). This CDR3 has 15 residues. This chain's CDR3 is CASSLSGSRGDTQYF. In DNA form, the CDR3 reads TGTGCCAGCAGCCTTAGCGGGAGTCGGGGAGATACGCAGTATTTT.

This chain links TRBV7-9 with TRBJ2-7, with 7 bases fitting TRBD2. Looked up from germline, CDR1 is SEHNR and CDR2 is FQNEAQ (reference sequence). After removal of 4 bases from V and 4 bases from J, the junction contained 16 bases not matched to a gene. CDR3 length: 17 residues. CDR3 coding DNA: TGTGCCAGCAGCTCACCCGTCGGGAGGCACTGGGAATACGAGCAGTACTTC. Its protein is CASSSPVGRHWEYEQYF.

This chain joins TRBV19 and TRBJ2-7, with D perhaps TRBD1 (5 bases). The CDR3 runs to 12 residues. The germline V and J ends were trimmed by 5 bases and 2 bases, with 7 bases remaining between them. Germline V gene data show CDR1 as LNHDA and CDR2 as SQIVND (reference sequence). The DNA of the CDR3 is TGTGCCAGTAGTGGGGCAGCCTACGAGCAGTACTTC. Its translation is CASSGAAYEQYF.

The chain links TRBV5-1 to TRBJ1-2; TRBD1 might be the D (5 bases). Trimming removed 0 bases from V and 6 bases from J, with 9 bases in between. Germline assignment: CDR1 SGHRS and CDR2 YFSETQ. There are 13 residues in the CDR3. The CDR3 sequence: CASSLGPRDGYTF. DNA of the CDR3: TGCGCCAGCAGCTTGGGGCCCAGGGATGGCTACACCTTC.

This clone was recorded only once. The CDR3 coding sequence is TGTGCCAGCAGTGAAGCCGTCCCAGGGGGTTCTTTCCACGAGCAGTACTTC. It translates to CASSEAVPGGSFHEQYF. The rearrangement joins TRBV2 to TRBJ2-7; 7 bases are a match to TRBD1. This CDR3 contains 17 residues. After removal of 0 bases from V and 5 bases from J, the junction contained 13 bases not matched to a gene. Looked up from germline, CDR1 is SNHLY and CDR2 is FYNNEI.

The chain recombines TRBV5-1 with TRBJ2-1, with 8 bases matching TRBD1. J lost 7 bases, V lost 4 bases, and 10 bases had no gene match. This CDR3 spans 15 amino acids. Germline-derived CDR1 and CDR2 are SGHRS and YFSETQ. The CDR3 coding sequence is TGCGCCAGCAGCGGGACAGGATCTTCCCGAAATGAGCAGTTCTTC. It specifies CASSGTGSSRNEQFF.

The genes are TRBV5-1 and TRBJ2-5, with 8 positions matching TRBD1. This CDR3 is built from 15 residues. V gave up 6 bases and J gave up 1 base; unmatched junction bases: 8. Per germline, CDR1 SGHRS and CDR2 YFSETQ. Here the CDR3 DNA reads TGCGCCAGCAACCGTCAGGGGGCGGCCCAAGAGACCCAGTACTTC. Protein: CASNRQGAAQETQYF. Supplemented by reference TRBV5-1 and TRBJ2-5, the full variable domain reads KAGVTQTPRYLIKTRGQQVTLSCSPISGHRSVSWYQQTPGQGLQFLFEYFSETQRNKGNFPGRFSGRQFSNSRSEMNVSTLELGDSALYLCASNRQGAAQETQYFGPGTRLLVL.

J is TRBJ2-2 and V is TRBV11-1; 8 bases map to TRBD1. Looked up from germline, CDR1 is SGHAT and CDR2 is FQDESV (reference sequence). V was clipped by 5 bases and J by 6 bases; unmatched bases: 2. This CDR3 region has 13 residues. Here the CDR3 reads CASSGQGAGELFF. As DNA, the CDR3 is TGTGCCAGCAGCGGACAGGGTGCCGGGGAGCTGTTTTTT. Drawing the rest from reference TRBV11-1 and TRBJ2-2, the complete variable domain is EAEVAQSPRYKITEKSQAVAFWCDPISGHATLYWYRQILGQGPELLVQFQDESVVDDSQLPKDRFSAERLKGVDSTLKIQPAELGDSAMYLCASSGQGAGELFFGEGSRLTVL.

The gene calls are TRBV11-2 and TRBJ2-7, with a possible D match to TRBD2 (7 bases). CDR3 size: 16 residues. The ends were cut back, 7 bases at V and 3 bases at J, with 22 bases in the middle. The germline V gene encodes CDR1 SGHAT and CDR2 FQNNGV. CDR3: CASTPKDGGLFYEQYF. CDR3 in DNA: TGTGCCAGCACTCCAAAAGACGGGGGGCTGTTCTACGAGCAGTACTTC.

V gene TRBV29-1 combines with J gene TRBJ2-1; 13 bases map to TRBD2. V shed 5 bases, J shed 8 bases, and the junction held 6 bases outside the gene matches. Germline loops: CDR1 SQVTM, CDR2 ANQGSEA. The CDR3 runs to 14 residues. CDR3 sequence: CSVTTSGGLYEQFF. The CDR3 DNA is TGCAGCGTTACGACTAGCGGGGGGCTCTATGAGCAGTTCTTC.

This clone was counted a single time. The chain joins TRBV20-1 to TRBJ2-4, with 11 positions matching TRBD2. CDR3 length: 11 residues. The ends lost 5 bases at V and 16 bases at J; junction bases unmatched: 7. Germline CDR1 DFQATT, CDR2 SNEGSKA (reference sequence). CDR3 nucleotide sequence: TGCAGTGCTCAACTAGCGGGAGTCCATTACTTC. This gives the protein CSAQLAGVHYF.

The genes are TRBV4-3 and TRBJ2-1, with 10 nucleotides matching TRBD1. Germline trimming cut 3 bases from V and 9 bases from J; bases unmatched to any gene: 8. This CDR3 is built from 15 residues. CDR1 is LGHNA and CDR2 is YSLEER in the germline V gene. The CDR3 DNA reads TGCGCCAGCAGCCAGGGGGACAGGGGAAGGGCTGAGCAGTTCTTC. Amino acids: CASSQGDRGRAEQFF.

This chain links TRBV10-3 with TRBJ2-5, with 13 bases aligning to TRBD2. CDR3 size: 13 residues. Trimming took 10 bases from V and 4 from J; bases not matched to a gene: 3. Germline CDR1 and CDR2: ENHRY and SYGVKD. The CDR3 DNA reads TGTGCCACCCGGACTAGCGGGAGAGAGACCCAGTACTTC. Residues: CATRTSGRETQYF.

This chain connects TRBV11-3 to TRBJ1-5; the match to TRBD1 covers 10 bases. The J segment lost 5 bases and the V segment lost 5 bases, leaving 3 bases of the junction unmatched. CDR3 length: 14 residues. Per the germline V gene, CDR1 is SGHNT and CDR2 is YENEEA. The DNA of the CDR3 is TGTGCCAGCAGCCCGGGACAGGGGTATCAGCCCCAGCATTTT. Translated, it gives CASSPGQGYQPQHF.

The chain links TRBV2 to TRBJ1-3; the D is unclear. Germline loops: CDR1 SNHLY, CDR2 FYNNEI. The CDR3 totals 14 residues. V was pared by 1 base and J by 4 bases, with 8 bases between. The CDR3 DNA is TGTGCCAGCAGTGAAGGCCACAGAGGAAACACCATATATTTT. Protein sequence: CASSEGHRGNTIYF.

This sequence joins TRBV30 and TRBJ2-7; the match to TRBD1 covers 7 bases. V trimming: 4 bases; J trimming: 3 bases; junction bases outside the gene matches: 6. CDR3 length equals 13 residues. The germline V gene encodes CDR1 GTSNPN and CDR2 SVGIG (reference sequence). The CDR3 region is CAWTRDRYYEQYF. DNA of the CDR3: TGTGCCTGGACGAGGGACAGATACTACGAGCAGTACTTC.

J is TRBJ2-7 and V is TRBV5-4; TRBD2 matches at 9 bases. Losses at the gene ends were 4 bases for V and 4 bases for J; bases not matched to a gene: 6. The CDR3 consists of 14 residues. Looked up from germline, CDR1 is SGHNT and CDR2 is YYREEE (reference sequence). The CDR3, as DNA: TGTGCCAGCAGCCCCGCGGGGGGGAGGTACGAGCAGTACTTC. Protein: CASSPAGGRYEQYF.